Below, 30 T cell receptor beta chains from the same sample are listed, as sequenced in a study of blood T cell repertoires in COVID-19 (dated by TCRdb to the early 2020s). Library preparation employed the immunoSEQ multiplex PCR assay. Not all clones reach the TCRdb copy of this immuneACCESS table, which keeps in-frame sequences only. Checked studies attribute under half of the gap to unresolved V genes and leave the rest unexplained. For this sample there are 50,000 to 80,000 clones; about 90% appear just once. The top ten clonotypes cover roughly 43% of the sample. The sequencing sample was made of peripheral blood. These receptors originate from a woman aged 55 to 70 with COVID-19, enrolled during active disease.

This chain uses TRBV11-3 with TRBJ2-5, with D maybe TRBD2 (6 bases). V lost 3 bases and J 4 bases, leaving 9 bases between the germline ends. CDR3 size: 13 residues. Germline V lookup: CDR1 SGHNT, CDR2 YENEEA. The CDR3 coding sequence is TGTGCCAGCAGCTTCGGGGGAGGAGAGACCCAGTACTTC. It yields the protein CASSFGGGETQYF.

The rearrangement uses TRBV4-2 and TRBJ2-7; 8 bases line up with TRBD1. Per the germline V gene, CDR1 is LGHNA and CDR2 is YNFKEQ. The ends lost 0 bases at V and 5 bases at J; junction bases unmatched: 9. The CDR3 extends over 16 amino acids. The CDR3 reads CASSQDRAGGVDEQYF. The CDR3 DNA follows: TGTGCCAGCAGCCAAGATAGGGCAGGGGGCGTCGACGAGCAGTACTTC.

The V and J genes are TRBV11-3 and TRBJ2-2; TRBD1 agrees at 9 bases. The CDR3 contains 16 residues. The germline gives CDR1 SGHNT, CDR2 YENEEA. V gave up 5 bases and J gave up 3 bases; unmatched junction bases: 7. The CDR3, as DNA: TGTGCCAGCAGCCCCCGGACAGGGGAGGACACCGGGGAGCTGTTTTTT. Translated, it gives CASSPRTGEDTGELFF.

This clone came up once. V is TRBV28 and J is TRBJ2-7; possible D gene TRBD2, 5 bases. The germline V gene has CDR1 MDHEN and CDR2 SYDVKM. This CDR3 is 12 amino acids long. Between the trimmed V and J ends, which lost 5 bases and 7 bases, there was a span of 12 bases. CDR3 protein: CASSADGLEQYF. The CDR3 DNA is TGTGCCAGCAGTGCCGACGGACTTGAGCAGTACTTC.

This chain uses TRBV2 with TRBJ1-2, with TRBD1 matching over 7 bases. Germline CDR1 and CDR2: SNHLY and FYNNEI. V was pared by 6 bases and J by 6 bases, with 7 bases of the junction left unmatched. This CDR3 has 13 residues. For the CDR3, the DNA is TGTGCCAGCAGCCAACAGGGGAACGATGGCTACACCTTC. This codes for CASSQQGNDGYTF. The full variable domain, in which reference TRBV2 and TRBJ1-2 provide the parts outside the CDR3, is EPEVTQTPSHQVTQMGQEVILRCVPISNHLYFYWYRQILGQKVEFLVSFYNNEISEKSEIFDDQFSVERPDGSNFTLKIRSTKLEDSAMYFCASSQQGNDGYTFGSGTRLTVV.

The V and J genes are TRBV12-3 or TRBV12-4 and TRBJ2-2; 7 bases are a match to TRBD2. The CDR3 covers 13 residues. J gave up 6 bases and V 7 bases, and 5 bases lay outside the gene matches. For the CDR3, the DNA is TGTGCCAGCAACGTTGGGGGGGCCGGGGAGCTGTTTTTT. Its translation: CASNVGGAGELFF.

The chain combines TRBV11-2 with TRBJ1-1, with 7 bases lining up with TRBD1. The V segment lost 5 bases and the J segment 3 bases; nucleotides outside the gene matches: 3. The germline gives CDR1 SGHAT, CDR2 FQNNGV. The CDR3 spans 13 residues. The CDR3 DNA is TGTGCCAGCAGCCCCGGGACAGACACTGAAGCTTTCTTT. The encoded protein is CASSPGTDTEAFF.

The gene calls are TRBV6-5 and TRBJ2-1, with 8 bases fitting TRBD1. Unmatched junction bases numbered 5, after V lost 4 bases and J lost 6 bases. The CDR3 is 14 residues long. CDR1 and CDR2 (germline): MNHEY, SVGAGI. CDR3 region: CASSSADRGNEQFF. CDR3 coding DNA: TGTGCCAGCAGTTCTGCAGACAGGGGCAATGAGCAGTTCTTC.

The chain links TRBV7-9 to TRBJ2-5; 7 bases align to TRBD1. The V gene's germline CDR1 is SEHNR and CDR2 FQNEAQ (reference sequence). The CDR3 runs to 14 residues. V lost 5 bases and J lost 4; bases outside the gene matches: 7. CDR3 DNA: TGTGCCAGCAGCCCCAGACAGGGCGGAGAGACCCAGTACTTC. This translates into CASSPRQGGETQYF.

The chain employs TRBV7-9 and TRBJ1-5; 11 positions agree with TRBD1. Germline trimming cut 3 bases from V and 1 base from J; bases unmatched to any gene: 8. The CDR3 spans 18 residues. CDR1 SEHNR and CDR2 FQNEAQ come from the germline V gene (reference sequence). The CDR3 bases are TGTGCCAGCAGCTTTTTTGGACAGGGGGCCGTCAGCAATCAGCCCCAGCATTTT. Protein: CASSFFGQGAVSNQPQHF.

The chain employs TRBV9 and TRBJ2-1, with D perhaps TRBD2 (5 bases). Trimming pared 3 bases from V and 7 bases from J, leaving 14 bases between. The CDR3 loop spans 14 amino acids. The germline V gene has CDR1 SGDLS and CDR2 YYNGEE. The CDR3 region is CASSAEVRGNEQFF. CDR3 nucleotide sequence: TGTGCCAGCAGCGCAGAAGTTCGGGGTAATGAGCAGTTCTTC.

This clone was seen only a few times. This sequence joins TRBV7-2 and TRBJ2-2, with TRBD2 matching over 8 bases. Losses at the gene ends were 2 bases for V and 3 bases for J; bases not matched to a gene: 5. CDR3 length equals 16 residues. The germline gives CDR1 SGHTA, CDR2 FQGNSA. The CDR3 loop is CASSLRAGGYTGELFF. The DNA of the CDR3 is TGTGCCAGCAGCTTAAGGGCGGGGGGTTACACCGGGGAGCTGTTTTTT.

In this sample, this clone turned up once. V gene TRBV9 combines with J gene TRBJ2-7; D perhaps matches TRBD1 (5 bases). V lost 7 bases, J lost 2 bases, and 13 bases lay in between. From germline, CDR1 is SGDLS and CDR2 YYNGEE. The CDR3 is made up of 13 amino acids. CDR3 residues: CASSKGAAYEQYF. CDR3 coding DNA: TGTGCCAGCTCGAAAGGGGCAGCCTACGAGCAGTACTTC.

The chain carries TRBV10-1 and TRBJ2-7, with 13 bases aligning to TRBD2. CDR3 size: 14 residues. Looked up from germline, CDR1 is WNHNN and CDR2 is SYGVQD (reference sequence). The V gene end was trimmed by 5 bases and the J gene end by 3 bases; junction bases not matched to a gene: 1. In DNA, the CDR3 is TGCGCCAGCAGTAGGACTAGCGGGAGCTACGAGCAGTACTTC. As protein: CASSRTSGSYEQYF.

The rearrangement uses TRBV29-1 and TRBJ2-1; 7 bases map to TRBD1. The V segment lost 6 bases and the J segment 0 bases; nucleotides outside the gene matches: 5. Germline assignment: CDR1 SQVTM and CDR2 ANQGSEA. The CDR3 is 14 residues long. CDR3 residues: CSVLDRSSYNEQFF. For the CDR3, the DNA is TGCAGCGTCCTGGACAGGAGCTCCTACAATGAGCAGTTCTTC.

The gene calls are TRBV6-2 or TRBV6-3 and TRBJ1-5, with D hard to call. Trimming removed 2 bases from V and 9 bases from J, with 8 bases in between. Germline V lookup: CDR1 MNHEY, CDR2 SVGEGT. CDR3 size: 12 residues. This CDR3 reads CASSYGRGPQHF. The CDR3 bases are TGTGCCAGCAGTTACGGCCGGGGGCCCCAGCATTTT.

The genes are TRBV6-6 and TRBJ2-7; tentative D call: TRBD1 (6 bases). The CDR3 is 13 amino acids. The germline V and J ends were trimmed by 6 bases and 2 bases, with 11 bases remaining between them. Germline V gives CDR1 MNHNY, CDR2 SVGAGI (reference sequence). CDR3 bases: TGTGCCAGCAGCTGGGACAAAGCCTACGAGCAGTACTTC. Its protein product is CASSWDKAYEQYF.

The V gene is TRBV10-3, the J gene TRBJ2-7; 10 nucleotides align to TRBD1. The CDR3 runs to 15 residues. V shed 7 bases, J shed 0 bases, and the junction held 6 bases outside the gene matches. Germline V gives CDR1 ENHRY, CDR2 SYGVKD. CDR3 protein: CAINRDRGGSYEQYF. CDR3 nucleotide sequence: TGTGCCATCAACAGGGACAGGGGAGGCTCCTACGAGCAGTACTTC.

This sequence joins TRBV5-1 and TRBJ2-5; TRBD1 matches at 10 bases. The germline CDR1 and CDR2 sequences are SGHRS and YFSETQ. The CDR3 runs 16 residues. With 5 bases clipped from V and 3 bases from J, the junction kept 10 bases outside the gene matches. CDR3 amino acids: CASRPLPGTGEETQYF. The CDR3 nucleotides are TGCGCCAGCAGGCCCCTCCCTGGGACAGGGGAAGAGACCCAGTACTTC.

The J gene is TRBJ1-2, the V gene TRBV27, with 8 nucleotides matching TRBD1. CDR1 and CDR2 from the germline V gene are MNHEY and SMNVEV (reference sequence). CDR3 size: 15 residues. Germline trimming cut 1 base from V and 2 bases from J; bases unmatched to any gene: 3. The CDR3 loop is CASSLWAGGNYGYTF. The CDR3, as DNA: TGTGCCAGCAGTTTATGGGCAGGGGGCAACTATGGCTACACCTTC.

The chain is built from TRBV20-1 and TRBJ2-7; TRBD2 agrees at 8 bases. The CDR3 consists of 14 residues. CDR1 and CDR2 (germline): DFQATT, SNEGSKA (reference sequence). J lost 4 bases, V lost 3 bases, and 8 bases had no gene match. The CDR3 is CSASASGRLYEQYF. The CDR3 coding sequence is TGCAGTGCTAGTGCCAGCGGGAGATTGTACGAGCAGTACTTC.

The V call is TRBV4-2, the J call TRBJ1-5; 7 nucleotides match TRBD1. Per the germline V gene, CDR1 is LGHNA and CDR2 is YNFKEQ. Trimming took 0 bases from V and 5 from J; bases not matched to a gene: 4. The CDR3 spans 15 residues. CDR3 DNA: TGTGCCAGCAGCCAAGACCGGGACAGTCATCAGCCCCAGCATTTT. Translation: CASSQDRDSHQPQHF.

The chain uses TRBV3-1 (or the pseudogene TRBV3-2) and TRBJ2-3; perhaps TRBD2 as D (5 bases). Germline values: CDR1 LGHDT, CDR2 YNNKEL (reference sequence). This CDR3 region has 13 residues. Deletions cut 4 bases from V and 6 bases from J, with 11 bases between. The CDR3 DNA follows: TGTGCCAGCAGCCTCAACGGGGTGGATACGCAGTATTTT. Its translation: CASSLNGVDTQYF.

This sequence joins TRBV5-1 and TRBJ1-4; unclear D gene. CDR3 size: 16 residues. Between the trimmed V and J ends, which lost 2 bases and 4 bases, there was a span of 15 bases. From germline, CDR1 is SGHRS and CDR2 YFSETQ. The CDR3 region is CASSLDGSGVNEKLFF. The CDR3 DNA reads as TGCGCCAGCAGCTTAGATGGGTCCGGGGTTAATGAAAAACTGTTTTTT.

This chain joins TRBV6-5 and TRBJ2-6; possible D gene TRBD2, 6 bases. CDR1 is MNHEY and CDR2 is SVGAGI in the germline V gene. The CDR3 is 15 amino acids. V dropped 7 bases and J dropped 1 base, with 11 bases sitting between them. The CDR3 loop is CASKTGGSGANVLTF. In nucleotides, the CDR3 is TGTGCCAGCAAGACCGGGGGTTCTGGGGCCAACGTCCTGACTTTC.

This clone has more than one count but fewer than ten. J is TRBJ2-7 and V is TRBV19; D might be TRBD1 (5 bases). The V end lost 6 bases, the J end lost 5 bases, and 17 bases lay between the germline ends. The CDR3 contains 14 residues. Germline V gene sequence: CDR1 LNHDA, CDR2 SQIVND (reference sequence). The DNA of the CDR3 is TGTGCCAGTAGAAAGGGGCAGGGTTTCCACGAGCAGTACTTC. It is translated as CASRKGQGFHEQYF.

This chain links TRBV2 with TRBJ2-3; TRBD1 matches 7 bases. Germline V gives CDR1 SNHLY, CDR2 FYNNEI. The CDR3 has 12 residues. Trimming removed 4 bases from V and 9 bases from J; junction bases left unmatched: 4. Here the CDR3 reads CASSADRETQYF. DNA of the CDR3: TGTGCCAGCAGTGCCGACAGGGAGACGCAGTATTTT.

The CDR3 reads CASSQGLAGGKQYF. Written as DNA, the CDR3 is TGCGCCAGCAGCCAGGGACTAGCGGGGGGGAAGCAGTACTTC. J is TRBJ2-7 and V is TRBV4-3; TRBD2 aligns across 16 bases. Germline CDR1 LGHNA, CDR2 YSLEER. This CDR3 has 14 amino acids. With V trimmed by 3 bases and J by 8 bases, 1 base remained unmatched.

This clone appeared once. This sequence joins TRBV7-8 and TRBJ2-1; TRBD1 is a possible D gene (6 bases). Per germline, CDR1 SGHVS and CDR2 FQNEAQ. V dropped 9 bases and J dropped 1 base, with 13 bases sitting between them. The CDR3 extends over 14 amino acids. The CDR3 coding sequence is TGTGCCAGTAGAGAACAGGGTTCCTACAATGAGCAGTTCTTC. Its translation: CASREQGSYNEQFF.

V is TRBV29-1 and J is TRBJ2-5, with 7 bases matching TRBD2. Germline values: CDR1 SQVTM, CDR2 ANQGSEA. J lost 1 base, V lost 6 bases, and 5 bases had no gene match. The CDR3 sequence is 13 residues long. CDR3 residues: CSVQTSTQETQYF. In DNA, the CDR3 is TGCAGCGTCCAGACTAGCACCCAAGAGACCCAGTACTTC.